The rows below give T cell receptor beta chains drawn from one sample of a study of blood T cell repertoires in COVID-19. Repertoires were generated with immunoSEQ multiplex PCR, while TCRdb's copy carries only in-frame clones and drops some. The profile shows more than 300,000 clones, around 83% of them singletons. The sample consisted of PBMCs or T cells enriched from blood (not recorded which). The receptors here all came from a woman in her fifties or sixties who had recovered from COVID-19. Both conserved end residues are part of each CDR3. Each record gives: V gene, CDR3 length, clone size, D gene, J gene, CDR3 DNA, CDR3 protein. A D gene is named only where the DNA matches it firmly. Clone size, where shown, is once, few, many, or a class for clones that have expanded.

>TRBV11-2|15|NA|NA|TRBJ1-4
TGTGCCACTAAGCGACGTCAAAGTACTAATGAAAAACTGTTTTTT
CATKRRQSTNEKLFF
>TRBV3-1/TRBV3-2|17|NA|TRBD2|TRBJ2-2
TGTGCCAGCAGCCAAGAGGGACTAGCGGGGGTTACCGGGGAGCTGTTTTTT
CASSQEGLAGVTGELFF
>TRBV7-9|17|NA|NA|TRBJ2-6
TGTGCCAGCATCCTACAGGGCCCAATCTCTGGGGCCAACGTCCTGACTTTC
CASILQGPISGANVLTF
>TRBV10-3|15|NA|TRBD2|TRBJ2-5
TGTGCCATCAGAAATAGCGGGGACTACCAAGAGACCCAGTACTTC
CAIRNSGDYQETQYF
>TRBV11-3|13|NA|NA|TRBJ2-5
TGTGCCAGCAGCCCCGGACTGCAAGAGACCCAGTACTTC
CASSPGLQETQYF
>TRBV4-1|19|NA|TRBD2|TRBJ2-1
TGCGCCAGCAGCCCCCTGAGGGGAGCGGGAGCCACATCCTACAATGAGCAGTTCTTC
CASSPLRGAGATSYNEQFF
>TRBV9|15|NA|NA|TRBJ2-2
TGTGCCAGCAGCGCCGATACAGGGTTGGTCGGGGAGCTGTTTTTT
CASSADTGLVGELFF
>TRBV3-1/TRBV3-2|14|once|TRBD2|TRBJ2-2
TGTGCCAGCAGAACCGGGACTAGTGCGGGGGAGCTGTTTTTT
CASRTGTSAGELFF
>TRBV2|15|NA|NA|TRBJ1-5
TGTGCCAGCAGTGAGGCACGGAGTAGCAATCAGCCCCAGCATTTT
CASSEARSSNQPQHF
>TRBV6-5|15|NA|TRBD1|TRBJ1-6
TGTGCCAGCAGCCGCGTACAGGGGGCGAATTCACCCCTCCACTTT
CASSRVQGANSPLHF
>TRBV19|14|NA|TRBD1|TRBJ1-1
TGTGCCAGTAGCCAGGGGGTTCGGCGCGCTGAAGCTTTCTTT
CASSQGVRRAEAFF
>TRBV7-2|16|NA|TRBD1|TRBJ2-2
TGTGCCAGCAGCTTATTTCGGGACAGGAAAACCGGGGAGCTGTTTTTT
CASSLFRDRKTGELFF
>TRBV2|14|NA|NA|TRBJ1-3
TGTGCCAGCAGTGACCTAAAGTATGGAAACACCATATATTTT
CASSDLKYGNTIYF